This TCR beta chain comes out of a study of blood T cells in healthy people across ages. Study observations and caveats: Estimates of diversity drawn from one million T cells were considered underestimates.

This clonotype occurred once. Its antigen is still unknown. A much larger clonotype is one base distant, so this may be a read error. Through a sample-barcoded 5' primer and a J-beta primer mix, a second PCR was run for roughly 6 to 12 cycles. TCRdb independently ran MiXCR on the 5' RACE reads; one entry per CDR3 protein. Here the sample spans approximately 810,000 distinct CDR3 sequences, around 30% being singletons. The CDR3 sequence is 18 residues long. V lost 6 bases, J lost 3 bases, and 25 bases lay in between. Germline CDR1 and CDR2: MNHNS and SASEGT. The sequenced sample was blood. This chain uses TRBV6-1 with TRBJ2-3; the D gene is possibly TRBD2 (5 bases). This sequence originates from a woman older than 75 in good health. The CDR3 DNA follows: TGTGCCAGCAGCCACGGAGAGGGCCCTAGGACGGGAACAGATACGCAGTATTTT. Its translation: CASSHGEGPRTGTDTQYF.